This TCR beta chain is drawn from a study of blood T cell repertoires in COVID-19. This CDR3 is 14 amino acids long. Per the germline V gene, CDR1 is SGHAT and CDR2 is FQNNGV. Trimming took 5 bases from V and 3 from J, leaving 14 bases between them. Authors' processing steps: Cell counts per sample came from amplifying reference gene primers. Sequencing used immunoSEQ multiplex PCR; TCRdb keeps in-frame clones, though not all of them. V and J calls and clone size follow that table, whereas D and trimming were derived from the DNA. Of some 150,000 clones in the sample, 84% were seen once. Clinical histories supplied by participants themselves formed the basis of cohort assignment.

This clonotype was sampled from a man aged 50-59 years who had recovered from COVID-19. This chain uses TRBV11-2 with TRBJ2-7; D not resolved. The sample consisted of PBMCs or T cells enriched from blood (not recorded which). This CDR3 reads CASSHPGPSYEQYF. CDR3 bases: TGTGCCAGCAGCCATCCTGGGCCCAGCTACGAGCAGTACTTC.